The 8 T cell receptor beta chains below were found in one sample sequenced in a study of blood T cells in healthy people across ages. A second PCR of about 7 to 12 cycles used a sample-barcoded 5' primer and a J-beta primer mix. TCRdb processed the 5' RACE reads anew with MiXCR; each CDR3 protein has one entry. The sample yields about 540,000 distinct CDR3 sequences, nearly 25% seen once. These records were also assigned to another study, of T cells of mothers and their children.

Sequenced: blood. The receptors here all came from a boy younger than 18 in good health.

The chain joins TRBV28 to TRBJ2-4; D call uncertain. The V end was cut by 5 bases, the J end by 7 bases, with 12 bases between. This CDR3 has 13 residues. From germline, CDR1 is MDHEN and CDR2 SYDVKM. The CDR3: CASSRPPENIQYF. The DNA for the CDR3 is TGTGCCAGCAGTAGGCCCCCAGAGAACATTCAGTACTTC.

This clonotype occurred once. The chain uses TRBV19 and TRBJ2-3; D is unclear. The CDR3 runs 17 residues. The V and J ends lost 7 bases and 0 bases respectively, with 20 bases between them. Per the germline V gene, CDR1 is LNHDA and CDR2 is SQIVND (reference sequence). The CDR3 reads CASNRPQWSASTDTQYF. The CDR3 DNA reads TGTGCCAGTAATCGGCCCCAGTGGTCAGCTAGCACAGATACGCAGTATTTT.

This clonotype turned up a few times. The V gene is TRBV11-3, the J gene TRBJ2-1, with a possible D match to TRBD2 (6 bases). Trimming took off 5 bases at V and 3 bases at J, with 20 bases between the two ends. This CDR3 is built from 17 residues. Germline CDR1 SGHNT, CDR2 YENEEA. The CDR3 nucleotides are TGTGCCAGCAGCACCTCATTGACGGAGGGGTTCTACAATGAGCAGTTCTTC. Encoded protein: CASSTSLTEGFYNEQFF.

The V and J genes are TRBV27 and TRBJ1-4; no firm D call. V lost 6 bases and J 0 bases, leaving 8 bases between the germline ends. The CDR3 sequence is 14 residues long. The V gene's germline CDR1 is MNHEY and CDR2 SMNVEV (reference sequence). In nucleotides, the CDR3 is TGTGCCAGCAGGTTCGGGCCAACTAATGAAAAACTGTTTTTT. This codes for CASRFGPTNEKLFF. Combining the CDR3 with reference TRBV27 and TRBJ1-4 gives the whole variable domain EAQVTQNPRYLITVTGKKLTVTCSQNMNHEYMSWYRQDPGLGLRQIYYSMNVEVTDKGDVPEGYKVSRKEKRNFPLILESPSPNQTSLYFCASRFGPTNEKLFFGSGTQLSVL.

The V call is TRBV7-2, the J call TRBJ2-2, with D maybe TRBD2 (6 bases). The CDR3 extends over 15 amino acids. In germline, CDR1 is SGHTA, CDR2 FQGNSA. Between the trimmed V and J ends, which lost 5 bases and 3 bases, there was a span of 13 bases. The CDR3 DNA follows: TGTGCCAGCAGCCCGGAGGGCGTTTACACCGGGGAGCTGTTTTTT. As protein: CASSPEGVYTGELFF.

V gene TRBV29-1 combines with J gene TRBJ2-3; D is uncertain. Trimming removed 5 bases at V and 2 bases at J, with 14 bases between. In germline, CDR1 is SQVTM, CDR2 ANQGSEA. The CDR3 runs to 14 residues. In DNA form, the CDR3 reads TGCAGCGTTTCATCTTCTTCTGACACAGATACGCAGTATTTT. Protein: CSVSSSSDTDTQYF.

The chain carries TRBV6-2 or TRBV6-3 and TRBJ1-1, with D unresolved. Germline CDR1 reads MNHEY; CDR2 reads SVGEGT. This CDR3 is built from 13 residues. The ends were cut back, 6 bases at V and 7 bases at J, with 15 bases in the middle. CDR3: CASSQKRPFEAFF. For the CDR3, the DNA is TGTGCCAGCAGCCAAAAGCGACCGTTTGAAGCTTTCTTT.

The chain combines TRBV6-5 with TRBJ2-3; TRBD2 aligns across 7 bases. The length of the CDR3 is 15 residues. Trimming removed 6 bases from V and 2 bases from J; junction bases left unmatched: 8. Germline CDR1 reads MNHEY; CDR2 reads SVGAGI. CDR3 protein: CASSPRAGSTDTQYF. CDR3 DNA: TGTGCCAGCAGCCCCAGAGCGGGATCCACAGATACGCAGTATTTT.